The 23 T cell receptor beta chains in this list originate from one sample, sequenced in a study of cytomegalovirus exposure and HLA in healthy donors. Amplification used 60 Vbeta primers and 13 Jbeta primers. Sequencing was performed with immunoSEQ multiplex PCR; in TCRdb, only in-frame clones are kept and a portion is missing. The sample shows roughly 130,000 clones, 75% to 90% of them seen only once. Sequencing was carried out using PBMCs. Receptors originate from a man aged 35-49 years in good health and CMV-seronegative.

The rearrangement links TRBV6-5 to TRBJ2-5, with 8 bases fitting TRBD1. With V trimmed by 4 bases and J by 3 bases, 4 bases remained unmatched. Germline V gene sequence: CDR1 MNHEY, CDR2 SVGAGI. This CDR3 contains 14 residues. As DNA, the CDR3 is TGTGCCAGCAGTTGGACAGGGAATAAAGAGACCCAGTACTTC. Translated: CASSWTGNKETQYF.

The chain carries TRBV6-5 and TRBJ1-2, with D tentatively TRBD1 (5 bases). Per the germline V gene, CDR1 is MNHEY and CDR2 is SVGAGI. The V end was cut by 0 bases, the J end by 2 bases, with 10 bases between. The CDR3 sequence is 15 residues long. CDR3 loop: CASSYSPQGNYGYTF. The CDR3 coding sequence is TGTGCCAGCAGTTACTCCCCCCAGGGAAACTATGGCTACACCTTC.

The genes are TRBV2 and TRBJ1-4, with D unresolved. This CDR3 has 14 amino acids. Looked up from germline, CDR1 is SNHLY and CDR2 is FYNNEI. The V and J ends lost 6 bases and 7 bases respectively, with 15 bases between them. CDR3 nucleotide sequence: TGTGCCAGCAGGAGGGAAATCAGGACTGAAAAACTGTTTTTT. As protein: CASRREIRTEKLFF.

V is TRBV7-3 and J is TRBJ2-1, with D tentatively TRBD2 (6 bases). Germline V lookup: CDR1 SGHTA, CDR2 FQGTGA. The CDR3 covers 12 residues. Trimming removed 5 bases at V and 10 bases at J, with 12 bases between. The DNA for the CDR3 is TGTGCCAGCAGCAAAGGGACTGGGGAGCAGTTCTTC. This encodes CASSKGTGEQFF.

The chain couples TRBV6-1 to TRBJ2-7; 8 bases are shared with TRBD2. The CDR3 has 15 residues. Trimming cost V 7 bases and J 3 bases; bases outside gene matches: 11. The germline V gene has CDR1 MNHNS and CDR2 SASEGT. The CDR3 loop is CASTPNRLAGYEQYF. CDR3 nucleotide sequence: TGTGCCAGCACCCCCAATAGGCTAGCGGGCTACGAGCAGTACTTC.

V is TRBV10-1 and J is TRBJ2-2; 9 nucleotides agree with TRBD2. In germline, CDR1 is WNHNN, CDR2 SYGVQD (reference sequence). Germline trimming cut 6 bases from V and 0 bases from J; bases unmatched to any gene: 8. The CDR3 has 17 residues. CDR3 in amino acids: CASSMTSGRANTGELFF. For the CDR3, the DNA is TGCGCCAGCAGCATGACTAGCGGACGTGCGAACACCGGGGAGCTGTTTTTT.

The chain has TRBV6-5 and TRBJ1-5; TRBD1 might be the D (6 bases). Trimming pared 6 bases from V and 1 base from J, leaving 13 bases between. Germline CDR1 reads MNHEY; CDR2 reads SVGAGI. The CDR3 runs to 15 residues. For the CDR3, the DNA is TGTGCCAGCAGGAAACAGGGCGTGAGCAATCAGCCCCAGCATTTT. It encodes CASRKQGVSNQPQHF.

The rearrangement joins TRBV10-3 to TRBJ2-1; TRBD1 aligns across 11 bases. V shed 5 bases, J shed 4 bases, and the junction held 7 bases outside the gene matches. The V gene's germline CDR1 is ENHRY and CDR2 SYGVKD. CDR3 length equals 16 residues. The DNA for the CDR3 is TGTGCCATCAGTAAAAGCCGGGACAGGGGGTACAATGAGCAGTTCTTC. It specifies CAISKSRDRGYNEQFF.

The chain joins TRBV20-1 to TRBJ1-2; D is undetermined. Trimming removed 1 base at V and 4 bases at J, with 4 bases between. Germline CDR1 and CDR2: DFQATT and SNEGSKA (reference sequence). The CDR3 totals 11 residues. CDR3 amino acids: CSARVGYGYTF. The CDR3 region has the DNA TGCAGTGCTAGAGTCGGCTATGGCTACACCTTC.

This chain uses TRBV27 with TRBJ1-5; TRBD1 matches 7 bases. From germline, CDR1 is MNHEY and CDR2 SMNVEV (reference sequence). The CDR3 sequence is 15 residues long. V lost 6 bases to trimming and J lost 3 bases; unmatched junction nucleotides: 8. CDR3 coding DNA: TGTGCCAGCAGAAAAGGGACAGAGTTCAATCAGCCCCAGCATTTT. Encoded protein: CASRKGTEFNQPQHF.

The chain carries TRBV7-8 and TRBJ2-3; weak D call: TRBD2 (6 bases). Germline values: CDR1 SGHVS, CDR2 FQNEAQ. Trimming took 1 base from V and 3 from J, leaving 14 bases between them. The CDR3 spans 16 residues. The CDR3 sequence is CASSLDGGIGTDTQYF. For the CDR3, the DNA is TGTGCCAGCAGCTTAGATGGCGGGATTGGTACAGATACGCAGTATTTT.

Only one count was recorded for this clone. The chain has TRBV28 and TRBJ2-1, with 15 bases that match TRBD2. Germline lookup yields CDR1 MDHEN and CDR2 SYDVKM. The CDR3 totals 22 residues. The ends lost 5 bases at V and 0 bases at J; junction bases unmatched: 17. The DNA for the CDR3 is TGTGCCAGCAGTGGACTAGCGGGAGGGCCCCCCCCATATTCGAGCTCCTACAATGAGCAGTTCTTC. Protein: CASSGLAGGPPPYSSSYNEQFF.

This chain joins TRBV7-3 and TRBJ2-3; TRBD2 matches at 8 bases. Germline CDR1 reads SGHTA; CDR2 reads FQGTGA. Trimming cost V 2 bases and J 0 bases; bases outside gene matches: 7. This CDR3 contains 17 residues. CDR3 in amino acids: CASSLGLAGTSTDTQYF. DNA for the CDR3: TGTGCCAGCAGCTTAGGGCTAGCGGGTACCAGCACAGATACGCAGTATTTT.

V gene TRBV6-5 combines with J gene TRBJ2-2; 7 bases line up with TRBD2. V lost 4 bases and J lost 3; bases outside the gene matches: 5. From germline, CDR1 is MNHEY and CDR2 SVGAGI. This CDR3 is built from 15 residues. This CDR3 reads CASSSGAGYTGELFF. The CDR3 nucleotides read TGTGCCAGCAGTTCAGGAGCGGGGTACACCGGGGAGCTGTTTTTT.

J is TRBJ1-2 and V is TRBV5-1, with D perhaps TRBD1 (5 bases). Trimming shortened V by 0 bases and J by 8 bases, and 17 bases separated the two germline ends. Germline V CDR1 and CDR2: SGHRS, YFSETQ. CDR3 length equals 15 residues. CDR3 sequence (DNA): TGCGCCAGCAGCTTGGAGGGACTCAGGAGGGAGGGCTACACCTTC. This gives the protein CASSLEGLRREGYTF.

This sequence joins TRBV25-1 and TRBJ1-1; D is perhaps TRBD1 (5 bases). The CDR3 loop spans 14 amino acids. V was cut by 5 bases and J by 4 bases, with 14 bases left in between. Looked up from germline, CDR1 is MGHDK and CDR2 is SYGVNS. The CDR3 DNA reads as TGTGCCAGCAGTCCCTGGGGACTGGGCACTGAAGCTTTCTTT. Translation gives CASSPWGLGTEAFF.

The rearrangement links TRBV6-5 to TRBJ2-3; 7 bases agree with TRBD1. J gave up 13 bases and V 5 bases, and 9 bases lay outside the gene matches. Germline CDR1 is MNHEY and CDR2 is SVGAGI. There are 12 residues in the CDR3. CDR3 DNA: TGTGCCAGCAGTAAGACAGGGAATGTGGAGTATTTT. This codes for CASSKTGNVEYF.

This chain joins TRBV7-3 and TRBJ2-1; 10 nucleotides line up with TRBD2. V gave up 4 bases and J gave up 5 bases; unmatched junction bases: 5. The CDR3 has 15 residues. CDR1 and CDR2 (germline): SGHTA, FQGTGA. CDR3 amino acids: CASSYSGRVDNEQFF. As DNA, the CDR3 is TGTGCCAGCAGCTACAGCGGGAGGGTGGACAATGAGCAGTTCTTC.

This sequence joins TRBV30 and TRBJ2-5, with TRBD2 as a possible D gene (5 bases). V was trimmed by 0 bases and J by 5 bases, leaving 13 bases between them. Germline-derived CDR1 and CDR2 are GTSNPN and SVGIG (reference sequence). The CDR3 is 14 residues long. The CDR3 here is CAWSVEELEETQYF. The CDR3, as DNA: TGTGCCTGGAGTGTGGAGGAGCTGGAGGAGACCCAGTACTTC.

The V and J genes are TRBV5-4 and TRBJ2-1; 7 nucleotides agree with TRBD1. The CDR3 runs 15 residues. Trimming at V came to 5 bases and at J to 0 bases, leaving 5 bases not matched to a gene. Germline CDR1 and CDR2: SGHNT and YYREEE (reference sequence). Here the CDR3 reads CASRSGTDSYNEQFF. The CDR3 DNA reads TGTGCCAGCAGGTCCGGGACAGACTCCTACAATGAGCAGTTCTTC.

This clone was found once. V gene TRBV7-3 combines with J gene TRBJ2-1; no reliable D call. This CDR3 has 13 amino acids. Germline values: CDR1 SGHTA, CDR2 FQGTGA. Between the trimmed V and J ends, which lost 4 bases and 8 bases, there was a span of 12 bases. For the CDR3, the DNA is TGTGCCAGCAGCTCCTCCCTAGGATATGAGCAGTTCTTC. This codes for CASSSSLGYEQFF. The entire variable domain, with the rest obtained from reference TRBV7-3 and TRBJ2-1, is as follows: GAGVSQTPSNKVTEKGKYVELRCDPISGHTALYWYRQSLGQGPEFLIYFQGTGAADDSGLPNDRFFAVRPEGSVSTLKIQRTERGDSAVYLCASSSSLGYEQFFGPGTRLTVL.

The rearrangement links TRBV7-2 to TRBJ1-4, with 10 nucleotides matching TRBD1. The CDR3 consists of 14 residues. The trim removed 5 bases at V and 7 bases at J, leaving 4 bases unmatched. In germline, CDR1 is SGHTA, CDR2 FQGNSA. The CDR3 region is CASSPDRGSEKLFF. CDR3 coding DNA: TGTGCCAGCAGCCCGGACAGGGGGTCTGAAAAACTGTTTTTT.

The rearrangement uses TRBV28 and TRBJ2-1; D might be TRBD1 (6 bases). Trimming took off 3 bases at V and 5 bases at J, with 11 bases between the two ends. Germline V gene data show CDR1 as MDHEN and CDR2 as SYDVKM. This CDR3 is built from 14 residues. CDR3 sequence reads: CASSLPSGDNEQFF. The CDR3 DNA reads as TGTGCCAGCAGTTTGCCCTCAGGGGACAATGAGCAGTTCTTC.